The clone carrying this T cell receptor (beta chain) showed up many times. Its matching antigen is unknown. Researchers amplified the TCR beta CDR3 regions from RNA transcripts. HTBI primers drove first-round RT-PCR of the TCR CDR3. TCRdb reanalysed the multiplex PCR reads using MiXCR and keeps one entry per CDR3 protein. This sample carries 600,000 or so distinct CDR3 sequences, about 14% of them seen once, and the ten largest clones take around an eighth. This sample stems from a study of T cells in Graves' hyperthyroidism and ophthalmopathy. General study results and limits: Most thyroid clonotypes with frequency above 0.001 were detected in blood.

Source material: blood. The receptor comes from a woman aged 50 to 60 with Graves' ophthalmopathy.

DNA for the CDR3: TGTGCCAGCAGTATCAGGGTGGGCACTGAAGCTTTCTTT. It translates to CASSIRVGTEAFF. The V and J genes are TRBV12-3 or TRBV12-4 and TRBJ1-1; weak D call: TRBD1 (5 bases). CDR3 length: 13 amino acids. Trimming shortened V by 5 bases and J by 4 bases, and 11 bases separated the two germline ends.